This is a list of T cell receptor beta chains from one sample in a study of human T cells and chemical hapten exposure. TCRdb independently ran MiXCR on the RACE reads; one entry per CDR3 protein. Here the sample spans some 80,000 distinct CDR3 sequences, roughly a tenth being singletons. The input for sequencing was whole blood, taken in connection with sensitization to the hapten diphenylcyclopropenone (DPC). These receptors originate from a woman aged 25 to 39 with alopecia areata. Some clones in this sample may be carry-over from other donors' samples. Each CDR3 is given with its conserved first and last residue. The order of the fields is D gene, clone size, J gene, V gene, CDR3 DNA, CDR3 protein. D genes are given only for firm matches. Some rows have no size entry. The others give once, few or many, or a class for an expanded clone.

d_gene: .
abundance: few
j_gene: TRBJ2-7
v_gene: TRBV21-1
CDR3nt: TGTGCCAGCAGCATCCAGTACGAGCAGTACTTC
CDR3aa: CASSIQYEQYF

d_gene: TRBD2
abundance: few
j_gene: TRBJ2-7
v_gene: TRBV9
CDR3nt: TGTGCCAGCAGCGTAGCGGCGGGGGAATACTACGAGCAGTACTTC
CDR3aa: CASSVAAGEYYEQYF

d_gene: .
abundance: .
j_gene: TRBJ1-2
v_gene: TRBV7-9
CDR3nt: TGTGCCAGCAGCTTTGGTCTGGGGAACTATGGCTACACCTTC
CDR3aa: CASSFGLGNYGYTF

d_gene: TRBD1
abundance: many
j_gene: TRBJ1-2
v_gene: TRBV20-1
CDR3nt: TGCAGTGCCGGGACAGGACATGGCTATGGCTACACCTTC
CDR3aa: CSAGTGHGYGYTF

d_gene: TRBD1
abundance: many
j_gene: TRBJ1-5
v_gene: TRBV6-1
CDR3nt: TGTGCCAGCACCCCAGGGGGACAGGGTATTCAGCCCCAGCATTTT
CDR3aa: CASTPGGQGIQPQHF

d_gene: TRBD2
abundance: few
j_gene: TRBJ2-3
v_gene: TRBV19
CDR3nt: TGTGCCAGTAGCACTAGCGGCTGGGATACGCAGTATTTT
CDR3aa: CASSTSGWDTQYF

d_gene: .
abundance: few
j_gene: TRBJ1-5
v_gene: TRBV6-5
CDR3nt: TGTGCCAGCAGTTACTCTGGGCCCAATCAGCCCCAGCATTTT
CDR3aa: CASSYSGPNQPQHF

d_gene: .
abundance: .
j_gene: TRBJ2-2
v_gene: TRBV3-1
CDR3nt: TGTGCCAGCAGCACGGGTGGGACCGGGGAGCTGTTTTTT
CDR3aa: CASSTGGTGELFF

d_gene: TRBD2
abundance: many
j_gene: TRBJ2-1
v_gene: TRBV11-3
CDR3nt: TGTGCCAGCAGCTTAGACTGGGGGACTAGCAAGGCCCGTGAGCAGTTCTTC
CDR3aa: CASSLDWGTSKAREQFF

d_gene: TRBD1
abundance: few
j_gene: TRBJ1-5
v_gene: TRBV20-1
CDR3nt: TGCAGTGCTACCGTCCCTCGGACAGGGGATCAGCCCCAGCATTTT
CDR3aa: CSATVPRTGDQPQHF

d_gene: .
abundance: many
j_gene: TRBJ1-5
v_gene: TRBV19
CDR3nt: TGTGCCAGTATAAAGTCATCGGGGAGCAATCAGCCCCAGCATTTT
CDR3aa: CASIKSSGSNQPQHF

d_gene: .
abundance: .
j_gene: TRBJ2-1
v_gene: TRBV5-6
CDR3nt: TGTGCCAGCAGCTCCCCGCAGCGCCCATACAATGAGCAGTTCTTC
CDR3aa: CASSSPQRPYNEQFF

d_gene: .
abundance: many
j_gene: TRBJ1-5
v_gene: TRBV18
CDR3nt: TGTGCCAGCTCACTGGGAGAAGGGAATACTCAGCCCCAGCATTTT
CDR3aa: CASSLGEGNTQPQHF

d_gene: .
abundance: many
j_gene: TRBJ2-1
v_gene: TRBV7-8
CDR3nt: TGTGCCAGCAGCATTAAGGAGGGCGCCTACAATGAGCAGTTCTTC
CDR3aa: CASSIKEGAYNEQFF

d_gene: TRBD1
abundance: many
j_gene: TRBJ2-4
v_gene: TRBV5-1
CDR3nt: TGCGCCAGCAGCTCCCGGGACAGGAGAGAGATTCAGTACTTC
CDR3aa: CASSSRDRREIQYF

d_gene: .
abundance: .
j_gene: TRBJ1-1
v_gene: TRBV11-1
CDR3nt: TGTGCCAGCAGCTTAGACGGATACACTGAAGCTTTCTTT
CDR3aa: CASSLDGYTEAFF

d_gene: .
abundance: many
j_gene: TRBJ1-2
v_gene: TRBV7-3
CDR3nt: TGTGCCAGCAGCTTAAGGGGGGATAACTATGGCTACACCTTC
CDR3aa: CASSLRGDNYGYTF

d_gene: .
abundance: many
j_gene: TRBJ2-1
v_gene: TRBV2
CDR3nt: TGTGCCAGCAGTGGGCAGGGGCCCACCTACAATGAGCAGTTCTTC
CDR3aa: CASSGQGPTYNEQFF

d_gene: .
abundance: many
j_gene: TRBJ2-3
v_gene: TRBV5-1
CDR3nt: TGCGCCAGCAGCGCCCTGGGGGTATTGGGCACAGATACGCAGTATTTT
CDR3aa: CASSALGVLGTDTQYF

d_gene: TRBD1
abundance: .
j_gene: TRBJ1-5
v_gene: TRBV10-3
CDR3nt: TGTGCCATCAACCAGGAGGGGACAGGGGTACAGCCCCAGCATTTT
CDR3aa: CAINQEGTGVQPQHF

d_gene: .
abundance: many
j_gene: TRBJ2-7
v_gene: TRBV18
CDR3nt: TGTGCCAGCTCACCCCTAGCAGACTACGAGCAGTACTTC
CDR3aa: CASSPLADYEQYF

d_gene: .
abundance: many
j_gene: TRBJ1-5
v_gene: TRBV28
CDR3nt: TGTGCCAGCAGTCCCCCCAATCAGCCCCAGCATTTT
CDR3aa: CASSPPNQPQHF

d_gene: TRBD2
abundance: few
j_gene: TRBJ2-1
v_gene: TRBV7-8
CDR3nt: TGTGCCAGCAGCACTAGCGGGAGGGCCAGGAATGAGCAGTTCTTC
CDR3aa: CASSTSGRARNEQFF

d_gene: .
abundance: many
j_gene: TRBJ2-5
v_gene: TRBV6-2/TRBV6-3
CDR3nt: TGTGCCAGCAGAACCGGGACCAAAGAGACCCAGTACTTC
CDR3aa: CASRTGTKETQYF

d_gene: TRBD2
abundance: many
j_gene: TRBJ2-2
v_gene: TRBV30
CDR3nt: TGTGCCTGGAGTAGGCAACTAGCGGGAGCCGGGGAGCTGTTTTTT
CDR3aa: CAWSRQLAGAGELFF

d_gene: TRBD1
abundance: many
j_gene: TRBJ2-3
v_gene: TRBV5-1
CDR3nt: TGCGCCAGCAGCTTGCAGGGGGCAATCACAGATACGCAGTATTTT
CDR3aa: CASSLQGAITDTQYF

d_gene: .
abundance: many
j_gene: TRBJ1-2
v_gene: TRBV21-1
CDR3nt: TGTGCCAGCAGCCCGCGGGACAGAGTCGGCTACACCTTC
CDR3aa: CASSPRDRVGYTF

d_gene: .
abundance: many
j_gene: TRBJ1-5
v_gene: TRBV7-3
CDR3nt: TGTGCCAGCAGCTTAATCCGGGGTCAGCCCCAGCATTTT
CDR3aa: CASSLIRGQPQHF

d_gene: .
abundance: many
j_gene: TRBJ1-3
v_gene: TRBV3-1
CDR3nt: TGTGCCAGCAGCCAAGAGAGGGGTGTAAGGGCGACGGGAAACACCATATATTTT
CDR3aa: CASSQERGVRATGNTIYF

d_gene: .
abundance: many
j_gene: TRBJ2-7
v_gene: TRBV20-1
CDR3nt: TGCAGTGCTAGAGATGGGGTGTGGCGGGCCTCCTACGAGCAGTACTTC
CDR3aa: CSARDGVWRASYEQYF

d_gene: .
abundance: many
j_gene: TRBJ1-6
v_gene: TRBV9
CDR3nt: TGTGCCAGCAGCGTAGGGGGGGCACGATCACCCCTCCACTTT
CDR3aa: CASSVGGARSPLHF

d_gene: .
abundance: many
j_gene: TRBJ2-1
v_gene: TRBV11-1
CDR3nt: TGTGCCAGCAGCTCCGCAGGCGAGCAGTTCTTC
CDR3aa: CASSSAGEQFF

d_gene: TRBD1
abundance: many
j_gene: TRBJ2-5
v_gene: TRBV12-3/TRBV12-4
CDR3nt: TGTGCCAGCAGCCCCGGGACAGGGGGAGAGGTGGAGACCCAGTACTTC
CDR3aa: CASSPGTGGEVETQYF

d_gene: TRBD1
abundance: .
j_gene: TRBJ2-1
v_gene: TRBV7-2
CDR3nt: TGTGCCAGCAGCTTAGCGTCGGGACAGAACAATGAGCAGTTCTTC
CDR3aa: CASSLASGQNNEQFF

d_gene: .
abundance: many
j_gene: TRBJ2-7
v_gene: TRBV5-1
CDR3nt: TGCGCCAGCAGCTTGGATCTTGGGGTCTCCTACGAGCAGTACTTC
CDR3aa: CASSLDLGVSYEQYF

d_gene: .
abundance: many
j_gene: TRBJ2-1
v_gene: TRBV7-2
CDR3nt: TGTGCCAGCAGCGCCGACTCGAGCTCCTACAATGAGCAGTTCTTC
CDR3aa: CASSADSSSYNEQFF

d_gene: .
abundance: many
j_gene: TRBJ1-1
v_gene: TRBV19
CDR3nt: TGTGCCAGTAGTATATTAGGAGGGGCGAACACTGAAGCTTTCTTT
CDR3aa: CASSILGGANTEAFF

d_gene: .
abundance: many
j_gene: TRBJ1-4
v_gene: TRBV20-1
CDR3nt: TGCAGTGCTAGAGATCGGGGCACAGAAAAACTGTTTTTT
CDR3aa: CSARDRGTEKLFF

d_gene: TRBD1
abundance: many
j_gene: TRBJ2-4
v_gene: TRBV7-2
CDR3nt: TGTGCCAGCAGCTTAGGACAGGGGCTAGCCAAAAACATTCAGTACTTC
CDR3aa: CASSLGQGLAKNIQYF

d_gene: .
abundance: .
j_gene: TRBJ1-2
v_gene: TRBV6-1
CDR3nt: TGTGCCAGCAGTTTCGACATGACTAACTATGGCTACACCTTC
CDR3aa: CASSFDMTNYGYTF